This T cell receptor (beta chain) is from a study of regulatory T cells in long-lasting Graves disease. The study's findings and limits: Persistent cases favored TRBV28, TRBJ1-2 and TRBJ2-5.

CDR1 MNHNS and CDR2 SASEGT come from the germline V gene. V dropped 6 bases and J dropped 7; count of bases not matched to a gene: 8. The CDR3 runs 14 residues. This clonotype has a handful of counts. The antigen is undetermined. Time point: newly diagnosed GD, antithyroid drugs for less than 3 months. Following extraction of RNA from PBMCs, that RNA was used to make the TCR library. Arm-PCR of CDR3 regions and iRepertoire HTBI primers were used to build TCR beta libraries. TCRdb ran MiXCR on the multiplex PCR reads and lists one entry per CDR3 protein. This table holds roughly 380,000 distinct CDR3 sequences, approximately 16% found once. The same data also went into a second study, on T cells in Graves' hyperthyroidism and ophthalmopathy. This second report adds: Based on clinical symptoms, serum thyroxine and TRAb, thyroid ultrasound and orbital computed tomography, diagnoses were reached. The HTBI primer set drove a first-round RT-PCR of the TCR CDR3.

The chain combines TRBV6-1 with TRBJ2-1; 8 bases are shared with TRBD2. Sequencing used peripheral blood mononuclear cells (PBMCs), obtained at new diagnosis, from a patient treated with antithyroid drugs. The TCR comes from a middle-aged man with Graves disease. DNA of the CDR3: TGTGCCAGCAGATTATCGCCGGGGGGGAATGAGCAGTTCTTC. It encodes CASRLSPGGNEQFF.